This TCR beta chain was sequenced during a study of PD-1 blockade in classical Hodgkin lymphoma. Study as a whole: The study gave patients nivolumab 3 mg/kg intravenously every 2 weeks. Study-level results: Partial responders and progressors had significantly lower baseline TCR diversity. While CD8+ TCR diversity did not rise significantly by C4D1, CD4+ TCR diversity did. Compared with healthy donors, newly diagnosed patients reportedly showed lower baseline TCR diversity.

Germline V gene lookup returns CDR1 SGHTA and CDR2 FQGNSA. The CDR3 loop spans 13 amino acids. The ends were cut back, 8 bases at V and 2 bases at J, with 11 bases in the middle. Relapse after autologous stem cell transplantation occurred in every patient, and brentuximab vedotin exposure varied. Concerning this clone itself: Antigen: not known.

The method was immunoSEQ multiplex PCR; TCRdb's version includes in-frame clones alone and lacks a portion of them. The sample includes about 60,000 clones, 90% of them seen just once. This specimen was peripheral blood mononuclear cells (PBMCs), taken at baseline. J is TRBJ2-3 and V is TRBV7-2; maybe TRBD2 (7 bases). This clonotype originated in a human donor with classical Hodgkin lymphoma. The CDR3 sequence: CASGGGLTDTQYF. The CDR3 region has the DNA TGTGCCAGCGGGGGGGGGCTCACAGATACGCAGTATTTT.